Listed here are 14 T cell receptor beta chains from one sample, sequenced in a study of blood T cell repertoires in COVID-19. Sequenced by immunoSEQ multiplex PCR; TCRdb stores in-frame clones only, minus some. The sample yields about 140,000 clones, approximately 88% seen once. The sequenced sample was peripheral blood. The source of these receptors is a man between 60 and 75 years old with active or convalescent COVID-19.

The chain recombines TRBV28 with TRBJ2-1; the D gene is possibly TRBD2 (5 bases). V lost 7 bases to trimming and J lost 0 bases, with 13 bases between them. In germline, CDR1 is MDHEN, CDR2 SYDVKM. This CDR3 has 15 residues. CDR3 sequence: CASTRSGTSYNEQFF. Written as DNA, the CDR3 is TGTGCCAGCACCAGGAGCGGTACCTCCTACAATGAGCAGTTCTTC. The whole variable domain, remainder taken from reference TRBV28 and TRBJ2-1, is DVKVTQSSRYLVKRTGEKVFLECVQDMDHENMFWYRQDPGLGLRLIYFSYDVKMKEKGDIPEGYSVSREKKERFSLILESASTNQTSMYLCASTRSGTSYNEQFFGPGTRLTVL.

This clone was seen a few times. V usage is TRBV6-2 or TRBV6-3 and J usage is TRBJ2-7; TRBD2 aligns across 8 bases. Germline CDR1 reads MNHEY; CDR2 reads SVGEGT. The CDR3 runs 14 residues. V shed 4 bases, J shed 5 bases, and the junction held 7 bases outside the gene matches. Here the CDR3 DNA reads TGTGCCAGCAGTTGGGAGCGGGAGACGGACGAGCAGTACTTC. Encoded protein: CASSWERETDEQYF.

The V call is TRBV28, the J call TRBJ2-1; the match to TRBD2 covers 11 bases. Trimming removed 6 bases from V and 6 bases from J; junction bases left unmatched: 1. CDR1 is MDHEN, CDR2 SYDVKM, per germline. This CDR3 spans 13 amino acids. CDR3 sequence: CASRTSGTNEQFF. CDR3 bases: TGTGCCAGCAGGACTAGCGGGACCAATGAGCAGTTCTTC.

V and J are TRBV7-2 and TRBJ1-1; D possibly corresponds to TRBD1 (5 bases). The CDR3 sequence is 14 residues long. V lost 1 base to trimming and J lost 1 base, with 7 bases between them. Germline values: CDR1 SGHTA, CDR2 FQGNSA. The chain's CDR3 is CASSLGGGNTEAFF. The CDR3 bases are TGTGCCAGCAGCTTAGGGGGGGGGAACACTGAAGCTTTCTTT.

CDR3 protein: CASSPTSGRENTGELFF. CDR3 nucleotides: TGTGCCAGCTCCCCGACTAGCGGGAGGGAGAACACCGGGGAGCTGTTTTTT. This rearrangement joins TRBV18 to TRBJ2-2, with 14 bases lining up with TRBD2. The germline CDR1 and CDR2 sequences are KGHSH and LQKENI. The CDR3 length is 17 residues. The V and J ends lost 6 bases and 1 base, in that order; junction bases with no gene match: 4.

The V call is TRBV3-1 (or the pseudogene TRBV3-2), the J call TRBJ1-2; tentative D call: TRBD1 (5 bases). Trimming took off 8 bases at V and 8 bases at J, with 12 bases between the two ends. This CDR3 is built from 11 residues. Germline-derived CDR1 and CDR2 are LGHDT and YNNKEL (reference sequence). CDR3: CASGAGSGYTF. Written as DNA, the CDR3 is TGTGCCAGCGGGGCAGGGTCAGGCTACACCTTC.

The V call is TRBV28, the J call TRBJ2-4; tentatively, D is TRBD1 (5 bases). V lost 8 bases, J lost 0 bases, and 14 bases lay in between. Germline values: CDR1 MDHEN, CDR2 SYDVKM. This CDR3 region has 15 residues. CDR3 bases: TGTGCCAGCCGTGGGGCAGGTGAAGCCAAAAACATTCAGTACTTC. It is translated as CASRGAGEAKNIQYF. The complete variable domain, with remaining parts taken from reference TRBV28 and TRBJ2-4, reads DVKVTQSSRYLVKRTGEKVFLECVQDMDHENMFWYRQDPGLGLRLIYFSYDVKMKEKGDIPEGYSVSREKKERFSLILESASTNQTSMYLCASRGAGEAKNIQYFGAGTRLSVL.

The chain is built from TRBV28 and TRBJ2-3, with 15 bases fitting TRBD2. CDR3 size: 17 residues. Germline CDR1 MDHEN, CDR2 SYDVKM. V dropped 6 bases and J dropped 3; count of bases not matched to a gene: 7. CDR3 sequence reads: CASRGLAGGVGTDTQYF. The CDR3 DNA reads TGTGCCAGCAGGGGACTAGCGGGAGGAGTTGGGACAGATACGCAGTATTTT.

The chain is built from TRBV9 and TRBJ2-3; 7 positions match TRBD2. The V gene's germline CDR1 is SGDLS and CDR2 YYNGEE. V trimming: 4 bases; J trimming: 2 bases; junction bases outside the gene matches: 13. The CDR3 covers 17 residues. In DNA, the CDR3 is TGTGCCAGCAGCCCCCGGGGGATGCTAGCGGACACAGATACGCAGTATTTT. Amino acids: CASSPRGMLADTDTQYF.

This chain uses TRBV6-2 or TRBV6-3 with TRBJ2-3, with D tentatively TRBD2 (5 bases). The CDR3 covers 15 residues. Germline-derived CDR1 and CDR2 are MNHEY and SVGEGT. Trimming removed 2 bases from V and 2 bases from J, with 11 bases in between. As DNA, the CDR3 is TGTGCCAGCAGTTACAGGGCGGGCCTCACAGATACGCAGTATTTT. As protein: CASSYRAGLTDTQYF.

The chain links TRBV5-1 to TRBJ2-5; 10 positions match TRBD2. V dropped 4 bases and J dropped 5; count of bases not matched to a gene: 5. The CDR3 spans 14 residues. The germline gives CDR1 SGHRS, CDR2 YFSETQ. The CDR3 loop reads CASSPSGRGETQYF. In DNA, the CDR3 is TGCGCCAGCAGCCCTAGCGGGAGAGGGGAGACCCAGTACTTC.

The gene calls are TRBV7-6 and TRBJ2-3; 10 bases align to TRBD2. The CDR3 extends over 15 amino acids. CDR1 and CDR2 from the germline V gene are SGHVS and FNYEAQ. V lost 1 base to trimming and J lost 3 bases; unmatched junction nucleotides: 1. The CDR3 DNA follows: TGTGCCAGCAGCTTAGGAGCGGGAGGGACAGATACGCAGTATTTT. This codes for CASSLGAGGTDTQYF. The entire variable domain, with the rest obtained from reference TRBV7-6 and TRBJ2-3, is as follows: GAGVSQSPRYKVTKRGQDVALRCDPISGHVSLYWYRQALGQGPEFLTYFNYEAQQDKSGLPNDRFSAERPEGSISTLTIQRTEQRDSAMYRCASSLGAGGTDTQYFGPGTRLTVL.

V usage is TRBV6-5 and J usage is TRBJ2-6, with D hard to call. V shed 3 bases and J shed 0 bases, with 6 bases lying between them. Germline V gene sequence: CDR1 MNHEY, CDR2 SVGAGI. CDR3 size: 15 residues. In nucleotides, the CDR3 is TGTGCCAGCAGTTATTTAGCCTCTGGGGCCAACGTCCTGACTTTC. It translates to CASSYLASGANVLTF.

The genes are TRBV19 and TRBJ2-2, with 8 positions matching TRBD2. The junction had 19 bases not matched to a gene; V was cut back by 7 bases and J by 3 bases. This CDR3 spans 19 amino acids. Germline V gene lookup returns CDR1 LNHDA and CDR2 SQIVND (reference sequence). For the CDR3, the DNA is TGTGCCAGTACCCCGAGGGGTCCAGCGGGAGCGGTCGACACCGGGGAGCTGTTTTTT. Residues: CASTPRGPAGAVDTGELFF.